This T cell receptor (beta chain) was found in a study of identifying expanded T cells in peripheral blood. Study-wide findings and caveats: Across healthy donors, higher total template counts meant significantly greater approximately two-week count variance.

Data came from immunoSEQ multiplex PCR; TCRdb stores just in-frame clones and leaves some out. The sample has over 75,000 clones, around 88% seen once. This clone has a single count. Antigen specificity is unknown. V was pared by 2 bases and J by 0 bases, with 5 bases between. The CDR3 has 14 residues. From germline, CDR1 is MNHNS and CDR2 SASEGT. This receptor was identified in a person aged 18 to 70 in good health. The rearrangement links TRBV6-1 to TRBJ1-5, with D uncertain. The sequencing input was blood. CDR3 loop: CASSEPYSNQPQHF. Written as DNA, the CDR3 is TGTGCCAGCAGTGAACCATATAGCAATCAGCCCCAGCATTTT.